This TCR beta chain was recorded in a study of T cell responses to AZD1222 COVID-19 vaccine. Overall study context: Second-dose intervals near 4 or 12 weeks were combined. Study findings and constraints: Donors were largely white British and mainly female; clonal diversity was possibly underestimated. Vaccine-associated CD4 TCRs ranged over spike, dominating at 160-218 and 743-854. The repertoires were collected only after the peak T cell response.

With respect to this clone: Its antigen remains unknown.

Profiled with immunoSEQ multiplex PCR; TCRdb holds only in-frame clones, not every one. The table lists 110,000 to 150,000 clones, under 95% of them singletons. This CDR3 contains 15 residues. Losses at the gene ends were 2 bases for V and 4 bases for J; bases not matched to a gene: 5. Germline V CDR1 and CDR2: GTSNPN, SVGIG (reference sequence). Sequencing used peripheral blood, obtained on day 0 of AZD1222 vaccination. This clonotype originated in an adult in good health. The V call is TRBV30, the J call TRBJ2-2; TRBD2 agrees at 9 bases. The CDR3 DNA is TGTGCCTGGAGTTCGGGCGGGGGGGGCACCGGGGAGCTGTTTTTT. This gives the protein CAWSSGGGGTGELFF.